This T cell receptor (beta chain) emerged from a study of T cells in women clearing cervical HPV infection. V was pared by 4 bases and J by 0 bases, with 17 bases between. This CDR3 comprises 16 residues. CDR1 and CDR2 from the germline V gene are DFQATT and SNEGSKA (reference sequence). With respect to this clone: The read falls 3 residues short of the CDR3 end, and the missing part is taken from the germline J gene.

Prevalent HPV16 infections were excluded; only incident single HPV16 infections included. MY09/MY11 PCR detected cervical HPV DNA; dot-blot assigned genotypes. Produced via immunoSEQ multiplex PCR; TCRdb's table is partial and in-frame only. The sample has under 20,000 clones. Sequencing was performed on blood buffy coat. V usage is TRBV20-1 and J usage is TRBJ2-3; no definite D call. This receptor was identified in a woman between 18 and 69 years old with a cervical HPV16 infection that either progressed to CIN3+ or cleared (not recorded which). The CDR3 sequence is CSAKAPIYPSTDTQYF. CDR3 bases read: TGCAGTGCTAAAGCCCCTATTTACCCTAGCACAGATACG.